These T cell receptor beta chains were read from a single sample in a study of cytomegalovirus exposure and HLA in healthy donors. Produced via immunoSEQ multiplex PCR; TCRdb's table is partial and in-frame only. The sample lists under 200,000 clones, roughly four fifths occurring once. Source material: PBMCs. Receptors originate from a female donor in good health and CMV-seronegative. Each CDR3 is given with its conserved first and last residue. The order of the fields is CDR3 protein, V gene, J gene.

CASSQEGGRDSTEAFF,TRBV4-2,TRBJ1-1
CASSSLAGVGETQYF,TRBV7-9,TRBJ2-5
CASSFSRGLHEQYF,TRBV28,TRBJ2-7
CASSGSGSYETQYF,TRBV25-1,TRBJ2-5
CASSLTGNYEQYF,TRBV5-1,TRBJ2-7
CASSEARSTVQFF,TRBV6-1,TRBJ2-1
CASSLQFSGGIDEQYF,TRBV7-6,TRBJ2-7
CASSLVAGNTGELFF,TRBV7-8,TRBJ2-2
CAWEGTAGEQYF,TRBV30,TRBJ2-7
CASSYSVQETQYF,TRBV7-2,TRBJ2-5
CASSITSGEETQYF,TRBV4-3,TRBJ2-5
CAWSGEDRGSSYEQYF,TRBV30,TRBJ2-7